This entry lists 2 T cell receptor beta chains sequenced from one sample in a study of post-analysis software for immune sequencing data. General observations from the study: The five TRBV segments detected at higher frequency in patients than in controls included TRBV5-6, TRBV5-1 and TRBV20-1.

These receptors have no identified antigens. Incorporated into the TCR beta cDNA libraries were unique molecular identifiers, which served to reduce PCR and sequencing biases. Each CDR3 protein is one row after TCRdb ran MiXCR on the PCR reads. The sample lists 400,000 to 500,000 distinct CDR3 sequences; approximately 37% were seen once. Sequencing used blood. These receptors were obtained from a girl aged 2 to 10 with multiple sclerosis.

In DNA, the CDR3 is TGCAGTGCTCCTAGCGGGAGGATCCAGTACTTC. It is translated as CSAPSGRIQYF. The rearrangement uses TRBV20-1 and TRBJ2-7; 11 bases fit TRBD2. The trim removed 5 bases at V and 10 bases at J, leaving 4 bases unmatched. CDR1 and CDR2 from the germline V gene are DFQATT and SNEGSKA (reference sequence). The CDR3 consists of 11 residues.

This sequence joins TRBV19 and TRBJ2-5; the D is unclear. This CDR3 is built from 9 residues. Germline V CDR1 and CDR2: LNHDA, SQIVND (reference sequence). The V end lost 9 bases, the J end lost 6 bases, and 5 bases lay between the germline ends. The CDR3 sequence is CARKKTQYF. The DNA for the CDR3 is TGTGCCAGAAAAAAGACCCAGTACTTC.